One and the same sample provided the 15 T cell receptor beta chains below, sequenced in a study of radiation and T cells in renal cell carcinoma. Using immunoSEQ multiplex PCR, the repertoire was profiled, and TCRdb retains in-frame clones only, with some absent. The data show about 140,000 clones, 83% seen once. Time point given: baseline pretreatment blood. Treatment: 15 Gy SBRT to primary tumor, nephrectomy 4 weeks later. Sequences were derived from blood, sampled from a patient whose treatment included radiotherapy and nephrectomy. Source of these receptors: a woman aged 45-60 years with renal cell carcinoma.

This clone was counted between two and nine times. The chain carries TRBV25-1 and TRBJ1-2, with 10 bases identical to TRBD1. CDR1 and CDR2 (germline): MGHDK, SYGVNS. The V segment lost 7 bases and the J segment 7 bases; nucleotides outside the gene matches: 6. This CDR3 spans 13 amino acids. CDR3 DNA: TGTGCCAGCACCCCGGGACAGGGGAGTGGCTACACCTTC. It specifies CASTPGQGSGYTF.

The CDR3 coding sequence is TGTGCCAGCAGCTACGGGGGGACCATGGATGAGCAGTTCTTC. This codes for CASSYGGTMDEQFF. V is TRBV9 and J is TRBJ2-1; the match to TRBD2 covers 7 bases. V was pared by 4 bases and J by 8 bases, with 9 bases of the junction left unmatched. This CDR3 is built from 14 residues. Germline-derived CDR1 and CDR2 are SGDLS and YYNGEE.

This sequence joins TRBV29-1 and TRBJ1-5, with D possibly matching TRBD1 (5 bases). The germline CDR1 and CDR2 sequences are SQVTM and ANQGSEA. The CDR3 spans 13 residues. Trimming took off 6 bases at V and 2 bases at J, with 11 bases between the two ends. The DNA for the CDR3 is TGCAGCGTGGGGGACGGTGGCAATCAGCCCCAGCATTTT. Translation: CSVGDGGNQPQHF.

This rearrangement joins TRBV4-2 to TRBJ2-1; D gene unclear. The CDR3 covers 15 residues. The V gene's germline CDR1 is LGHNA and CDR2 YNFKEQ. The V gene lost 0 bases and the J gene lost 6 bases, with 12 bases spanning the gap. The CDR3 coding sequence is TGTGCCAGCAGCCAAGATAATCTAAGGGCCAATGAGCAGTTCTTC. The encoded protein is CASSQDNLRANEQFF.

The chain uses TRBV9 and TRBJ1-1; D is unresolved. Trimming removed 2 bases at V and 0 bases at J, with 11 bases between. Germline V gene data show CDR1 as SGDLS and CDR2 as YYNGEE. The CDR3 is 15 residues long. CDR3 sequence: CASSVNAVLNTEAFF. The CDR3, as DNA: TGTGCCAGCAGCGTCAACGCAGTCTTGAACACTGAAGCTTTCTTT.

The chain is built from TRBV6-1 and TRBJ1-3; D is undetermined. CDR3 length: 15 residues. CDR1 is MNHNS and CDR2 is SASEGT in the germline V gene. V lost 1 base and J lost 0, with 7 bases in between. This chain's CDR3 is CASSEGHYSGNTIYF. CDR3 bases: TGTGCCAGCAGTGAAGGACACTACTCTGGAAACACCATATATTTT.

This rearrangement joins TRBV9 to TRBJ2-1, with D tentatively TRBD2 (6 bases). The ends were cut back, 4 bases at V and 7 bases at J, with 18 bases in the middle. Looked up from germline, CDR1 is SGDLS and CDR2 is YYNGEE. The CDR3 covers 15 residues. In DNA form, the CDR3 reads TGTGCCAGCAGCTTCCGGGACTCCAGCGCGAATGAGCAGTTCTTC. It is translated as CASSFRDSSANEQFF.

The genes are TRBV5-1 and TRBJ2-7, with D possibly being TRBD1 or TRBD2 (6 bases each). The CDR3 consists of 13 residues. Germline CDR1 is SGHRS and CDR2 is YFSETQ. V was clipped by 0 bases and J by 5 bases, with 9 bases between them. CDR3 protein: CASSLGRDNEQYF. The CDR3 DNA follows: TGCGCCAGCAGCTTGGGGCGGGACAACGAGCAGTACTTC. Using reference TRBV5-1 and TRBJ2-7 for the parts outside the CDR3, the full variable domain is KAGVTQTPRYLIKTRGQQVTLSCSPISGHRSVSWYQQTPGQGLQFLFEYFSETQRNKGNFPGRFSGRQFSNSRSEMNVSTLELGDSALYLCASSLGRDNEQYFGPGTRLTVT.

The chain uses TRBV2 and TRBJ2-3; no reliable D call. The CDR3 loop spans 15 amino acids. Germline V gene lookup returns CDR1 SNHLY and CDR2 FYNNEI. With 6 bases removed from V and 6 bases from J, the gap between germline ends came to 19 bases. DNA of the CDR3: TGTGCCAGCAGAGACCGTTCTTCCGCCAGGGATACGCAGTATTTT. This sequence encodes CASRDRSSARDTQYF.

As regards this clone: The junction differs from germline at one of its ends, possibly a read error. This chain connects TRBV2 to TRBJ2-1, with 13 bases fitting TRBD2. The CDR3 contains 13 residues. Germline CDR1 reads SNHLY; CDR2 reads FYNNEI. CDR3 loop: CASRRGLAGHGLF. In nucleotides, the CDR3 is TGTGCCAGCAGGCGGGGACTAGCGGGGCATGGTCTCTTC. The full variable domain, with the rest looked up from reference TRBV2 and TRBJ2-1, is EPEVTQTPSHQVTQMGQEVILRCVPISNHLYFYWYRQILGQKVEFLVSFYNNEISEKSEIFDDQFSVERPDGSNFTLKIRSTKLEDSAMYFCASRRGLAGHGLFGPGTRLTVL.

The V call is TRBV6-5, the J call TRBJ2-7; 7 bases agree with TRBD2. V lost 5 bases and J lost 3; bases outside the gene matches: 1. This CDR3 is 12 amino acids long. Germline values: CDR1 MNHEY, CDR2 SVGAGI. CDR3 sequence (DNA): TGTGCCAGCAGTCCTAGCGGCTACGAGCAGTACTTC. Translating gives CASSPSGYEQYF.

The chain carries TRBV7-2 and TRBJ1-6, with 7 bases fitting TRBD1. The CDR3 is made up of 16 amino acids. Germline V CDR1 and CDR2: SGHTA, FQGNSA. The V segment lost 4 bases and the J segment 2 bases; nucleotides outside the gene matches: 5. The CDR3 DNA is TGTGCCAGCAGCTCCCAGGGGGGGACCTATAATTCACCCCTCCACTTT. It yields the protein CASSSQGGTYNSPLHF.

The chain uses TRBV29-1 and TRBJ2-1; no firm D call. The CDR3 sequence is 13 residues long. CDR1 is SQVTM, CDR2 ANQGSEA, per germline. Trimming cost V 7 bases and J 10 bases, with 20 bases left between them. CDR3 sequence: CSGKVAQDGEQFF. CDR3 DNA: TGCAGCGGGAAAGTCGCCCAAGACGGGGAGCAGTTCTTC.

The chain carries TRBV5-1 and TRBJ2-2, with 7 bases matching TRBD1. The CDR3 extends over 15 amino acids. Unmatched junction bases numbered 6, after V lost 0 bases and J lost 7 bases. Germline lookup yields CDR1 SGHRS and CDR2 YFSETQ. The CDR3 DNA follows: TGCGCCAGCAGCTTGGAGAGGGGGCGGATCGGGGAGCTGTTTTTT. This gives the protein CASSLERGRIGELFF. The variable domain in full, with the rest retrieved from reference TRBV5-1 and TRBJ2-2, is KAGVTQTPRYLIKTRGQQVTLSCSPISGHRSVSWYQQTPGQGLQFLFEYFSETQRNKGNFPGRFSGRQFSNSRSEMNVSTLELGDSALYLCASSLERGRIGELFFGEGSRLTVL.

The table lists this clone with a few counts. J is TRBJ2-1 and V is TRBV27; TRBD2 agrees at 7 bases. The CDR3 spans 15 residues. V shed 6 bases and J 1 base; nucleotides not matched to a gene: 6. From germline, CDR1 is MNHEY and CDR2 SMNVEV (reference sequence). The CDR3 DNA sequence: TGTGCCAGCAGCCCAGCGGGAACGTCCTACAATGAGCAGTTCTTC. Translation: CASSPAGTSYNEQFF.